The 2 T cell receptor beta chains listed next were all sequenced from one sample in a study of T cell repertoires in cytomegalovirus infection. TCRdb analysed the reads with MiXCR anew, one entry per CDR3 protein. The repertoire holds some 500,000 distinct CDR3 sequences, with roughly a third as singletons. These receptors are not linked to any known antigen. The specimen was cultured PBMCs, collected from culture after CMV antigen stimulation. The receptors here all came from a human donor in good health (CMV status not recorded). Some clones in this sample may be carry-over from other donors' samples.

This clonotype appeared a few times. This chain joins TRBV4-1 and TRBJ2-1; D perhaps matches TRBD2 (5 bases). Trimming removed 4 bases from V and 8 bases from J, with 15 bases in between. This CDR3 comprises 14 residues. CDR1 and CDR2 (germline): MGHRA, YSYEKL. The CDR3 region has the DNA TGCGCCAGCAGCCGAGAGGACGGGCGGGATGAGCAGTTCTTC. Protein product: CASSREDGRDEQFF.

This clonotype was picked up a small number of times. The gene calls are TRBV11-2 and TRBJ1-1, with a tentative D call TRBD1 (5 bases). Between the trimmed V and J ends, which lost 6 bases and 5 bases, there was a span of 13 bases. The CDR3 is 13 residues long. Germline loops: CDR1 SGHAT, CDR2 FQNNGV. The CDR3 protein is CASRKRGVTEAFF. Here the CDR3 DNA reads TGTGCCAGCAGAAAAAGAGGGGTGACTGAAGCTTTCTTT.